One sample yielded the 12 T cell receptor beta chains listed below, sequenced in a study of a mutant IDH1 vaccine in newly diagnosed glioma. The antigens for these receptors are not known. Time point noted: week 23, last vaccination. Every vaccination contained 300 ug of the mutant IDH1 20-mer peptide and was paired with topical imiquimod. Produced via immunoSEQ multiplex PCR; TCRdb's table is partial and in-frame only. The sample holds 55,000 or so clones; about 80% are singletons and the top ten take more than 5.5%. This specimen consisted of PBMCs, obtained from a glioma patient whose treatment included an IDH1 peptide vaccine. The receptors were sampled from a man between 35 and 55 years old with glioma.

This clone came up once. The chain joins TRBV30 to TRBJ1-1, with 8 bases lining up with TRBD1. After removal of 6 bases from V and 10 bases from J, the junction contained 7 bases not matched to a gene. Germline V gene data show CDR1 as GTSNPN and CDR2 as SVGIG (reference sequence). There are 11 residues in the CDR3. The CDR3 DNA follows: TGTGCCTGTCGGACAGGGATAATAGCTTTCTTT. Its translation: CACRTGIIAFF. Based on the CDR3 plus reference TRBV30 and TRBJ1-1, the full variable domain is SQTIHQWPATLVQPVGSPLSLECTVEGTSNPNLYWYRQAAGRGLQLLFYSVGIGQISSEVPQNLSASRPQDRQFILSSKKLLLSDSGFYLCACRTGIIAFFGQGTRLTVV.

The chain has TRBV18 and TRBJ1-2, with a possible D match to TRBD1 (5 bases). Between the trimmed V and J ends, which lost 2 bases and 4 bases, there was a span of 11 bases. CDR1 and CDR2 from the germline V gene are KGHSH and LQKENI. The CDR3 has 14 residues. CDR3 nucleotide sequence: TGTGCCAGCTCACCATGGGAGGGGCTCTATGGCTACACCTTC. Encoded protein: CASSPWEGLYGYTF.

V is TRBV30 and J is TRBJ2-3; the match to TRBD2 covers 7 bases. This CDR3 comprises 13 residues. The trim removed 5 bases at V and 9 bases at J, leaving 11 bases unmatched. The V gene's germline CDR1 is GTSNPN and CDR2 SVGIG (reference sequence). The CDR3 is CAWSLGGTPTQYF. The DNA for the CDR3 is TGTGCCTGGTCCCTCGGGGGGACCCCGACGCAGTATTTT. The full variable domain, its missing parts supplied by reference TRBV30 and TRBJ2-3, is SQTIHQWPATLVQPVGSPLSLECTVEGTSNPNLYWYRQAAGRGLQLLFYSVGIGQISSEVPQNLSASRPQDRQFILSSKKLLLSDSGFYLCAWSLGGTPTQYFGPGTRLTVL.

This chain links TRBV30 with TRBJ2-3; D is undetermined. The CDR3 consists of 11 residues. The V end lost 8 bases, the J end lost 11 bases, and 17 bases lay between the germline ends. Germline values: CDR1 GTSNPN, CDR2 SVGIG (reference sequence). CDR3 in DNA: TGTGCCCTGGAGACCGCTTGGGAGCAGTATTTT. Translation: CALETAWEQYF. Combining the CDR3 with reference TRBV30 and TRBJ2-3 gives the whole variable domain SQTIHQWPATLVQPVGSPLSLECTVEGTSNPNLYWYRQAAGRGLQLLFYSVGIGQISSEVPQNLSASRPQDRQFILSSKKLLLSDSGFYLCALETAWEQYFGPGTRLTVL.

V usage is TRBV9 and J usage is TRBJ1-4; TRBD1 is a possible D gene (5 bases). This CDR3 spans 13 amino acids. Germline V CDR1 and CDR2: SGDLS, YYNGEE. Deletions cut 0 bases from V and 9 bases from J, with 9 bases between. For the CDR3, the DNA is TGTGCCAGCAGCGTAGAGGCAGGGAAAAAACTGTTTTTT. It encodes CASSVEAGKKLFF.

V is TRBV5-4 and J is TRBJ2-5; D possibly uses TRBD1 or TRBD2 (6 bases each). V shed 3 bases and J shed 5 bases, with 20 bases lying between them. This CDR3 comprises 16 residues. The germline V gene encodes CDR1 SGHNT and CDR2 YYREEE (reference sequence). The CDR3 sequence is CASSSAPGVEGETQYF. CDR3 DNA: TGTGCCAGCAGCTCAGCCCCAGGGGTGGAGGGTGAGACCCAGTACTTC.

The V gene is TRBV29-1, the J gene TRBJ1-3, with 8 bases lining up with TRBD1. Germline values: CDR1 SQVTM, CDR2 ANQGSEA. The CDR3 contains 13 residues. The V segment lost 6 bases and the J segment 6 bases; nucleotides outside the gene matches: 7. The CDR3 DNA is TGCAGCGTGGAGGGACAGGCCCAAAACACCATATATTTT. Its translation: CSVEGQAQNTIYF.

V and J are TRBV6-5 and TRBJ2-1, with 9 nucleotides matching TRBD2. Germline lookup yields CDR1 MNHEY and CDR2 SVGAGI. The CDR3 is 13 amino acids. V lost 2 bases and J lost 9; bases outside the gene matches: 2. In DNA form, the CDR3 reads TGTGCCAGCAGTTACCTTAGCGGGGGTGAGCAGTTCTTC. This codes for CASSYLSGGEQFF.

This rearrangement joins TRBV18 to TRBJ1-2; D gene ambiguous. Germline CDR1 KGHSH, CDR2 LQKENI. Deletions cut 3 bases from V and 0 bases from J, with 14 bases between. The CDR3 runs 16 residues. The CDR3 sequence: CASSPQLGLTNYGYTF. The CDR3 nucleotides read TGTGCCAGCTCACCCCAATTGGGATTGACTAACTATGGCTACACCTTC.

The chain uses TRBV2 and TRBJ1-2, with a weak D call TRBD1 (5 bases). Germline CDR1 is SNHLY and CDR2 is FYNNEI. With 8 bases removed from V and 8 bases from J, the gap between germline ends came to 21 bases. This CDR3 has 14 residues. The CDR3 reads CASDSLKKASGYTF. The CDR3 DNA reads TGTGCCAGCGACAGTCTGAAAAAGGCTTCGGGCTACACCTTC.

The rearrangement joins TRBV29-1 to TRBJ1-2; possibly TRBD1 for D (6 bases). Germline V gene sequence: CDR1 SQVTM, CDR2 ANQGSEA. The CDR3 covers 14 residues. V lost 6 bases and J 8 bases, leaving 22 bases between the germline ends. DNA of the CDR3: TGCAGCGTGGTGTCGACAGGAAGGGGTTCAGGCTACACCTTC. Encoded protein: CSVVSTGRGSGYTF.

CDR3: CASSVEPTTLNTGELFF. CDR3 in DNA: TGTGCCAGCAGCGTAGAGCCGACGACGTTGAACACCGGGGAGCTGTTTTTT. The chain carries TRBV9 and TRBJ2-2; D call uncertain. Trimming removed 0 bases from V and 1 base from J, with 13 bases in between. CDR3 size: 17 residues. Per germline, CDR1 SGDLS and CDR2 YYNGEE.